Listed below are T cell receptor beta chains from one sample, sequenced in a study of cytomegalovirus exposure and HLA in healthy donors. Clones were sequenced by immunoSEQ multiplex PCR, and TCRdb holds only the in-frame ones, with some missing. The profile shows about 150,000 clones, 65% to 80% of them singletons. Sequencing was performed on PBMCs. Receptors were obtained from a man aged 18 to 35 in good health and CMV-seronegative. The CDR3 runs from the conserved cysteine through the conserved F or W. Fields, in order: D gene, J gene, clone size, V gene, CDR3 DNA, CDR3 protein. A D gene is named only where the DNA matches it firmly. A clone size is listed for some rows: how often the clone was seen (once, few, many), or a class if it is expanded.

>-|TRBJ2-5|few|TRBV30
TGTGCCTGGAGTAGGACACTTGACTGGGAGACCCAGTACTTC
CAWSRTLDWETQYF
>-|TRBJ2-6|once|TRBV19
TGTGCCAGTAGTATCGGCTGGACCCCTAGATCTGGGGCCAACGGCCTGACTTTC
CASSIGWTPRSGANGLTF
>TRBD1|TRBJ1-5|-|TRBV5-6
TGTGCCAGCAGCCTGAGATGGGACAGGGACAATAGCAATCAGCCCCAGCATTTT
CASSLRWDRDNSNQPQHF
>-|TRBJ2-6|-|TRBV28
TGTGCCAGCAGCAATGGGGGACACAACTATGGGGCCAACGTCCTGACTTTC
CASSNGGHNYGANVLTF
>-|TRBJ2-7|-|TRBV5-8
TGTGCCAGCAGCTTGGGAGGGGGTGACTACGAGCAGTACTTC
CASSLGGGDYEQYF
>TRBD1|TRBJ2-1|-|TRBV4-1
TGCGCAACCAAACCGGGACAGGGAATCGATGAGCAGTTCTTC
CATKPGQGIDEQFF
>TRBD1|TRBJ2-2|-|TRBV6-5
TGTGCCAGCAGTTACGGGACAGGGGCCGCCGGGGAGCTGTTTTTT
CASSYGTGAAGELFF
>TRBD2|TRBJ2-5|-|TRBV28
TGTGCCAGCGTTAGCGGGGGGGAGACCCAGTACTTC
CASVSGGETQYF
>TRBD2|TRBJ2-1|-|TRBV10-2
TGCGCCAGCAGTTTTACTAGCGGGGACTACAATGAGCAGTTCTTC
CASSFTSGDYNEQFF
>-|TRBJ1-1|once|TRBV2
TGTGCCAGCAGTCAACAGGGGAACACTGAAGCTTTCTTT
CASSQQGNTEAFF
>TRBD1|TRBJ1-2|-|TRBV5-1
TGCGCCAGCAGCTTGAGTCCTACGAGGACAGGAGGGTCAGATGGCTACACCTTC
CASSLSPTRTGGSDGYTF
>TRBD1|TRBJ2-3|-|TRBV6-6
TGTGCCAGCCTAGACACAGGGGTTGGAGATACGCAGTATTTT
CASLDTGVGDTQYF
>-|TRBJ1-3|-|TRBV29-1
TGCAGCGTGAAACAGGGTTCTGGAAACACCATATATTTT
CSVKQGSGNTIYF
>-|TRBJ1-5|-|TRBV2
TGTGCCAGCAAGCGGATCGGAACCAATCAGCCCCAGCATTTT
CASKRIGTNQPQHF
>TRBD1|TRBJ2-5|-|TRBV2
TGTGCCAGCAGTGCGGGACAGGGGGTCGGGGAGACCCAGTACTTC
CASSAGQGVGETQYF
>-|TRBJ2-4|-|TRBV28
TGTGCCAGCAGTTTATCGGCAGCGAAACTCAAAAACATTCAGTACTTC
CASSLSAAKLKNIQYF
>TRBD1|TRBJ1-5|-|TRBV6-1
TGTGCCAGCAGTGAAGATGGGGACAGGCCAAATCAGCCCCAGCATTTT
CASSEDGDRPNQPQHF
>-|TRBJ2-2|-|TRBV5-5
TGTGCCAGCAGCCTGTGGGCGGGTAACGGGGAGCTGTTTTTT
CASSLWAGNGELFF
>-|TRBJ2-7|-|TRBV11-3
TGTGCCAGCAGCCGCGTCCCCAACGAGCAGTACTTC
CASSRVPNEQYF
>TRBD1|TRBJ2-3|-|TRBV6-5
TGTGCCAGCAGTCAACAGGGGGCTGGGGATACGCAGTATTTT
CASSQQGAGDTQYF
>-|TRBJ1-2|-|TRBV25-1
TGTGCCAGCAGTACTCGGTCGAAGGAGGGCTATGGCTACACCTTC
CASSTRSKEGYGYTF
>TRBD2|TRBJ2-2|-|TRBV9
TGTGCCAGCGCCTTAGCGGGGGGGCCCTTCGGGGAGCTGTTTTTT
CASALAGGPFGELFF
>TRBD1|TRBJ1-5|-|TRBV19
TGTGCCAGTAGTATAGATCCCGGGACAGGGCTTAATCAGCCCCAGCATTTT
CASSIDPGTGLNQPQHF
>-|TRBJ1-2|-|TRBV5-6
TGTGCCAGCAGCGCACAGATTAACTATGGCTACACCTTC
CASSAQINYGYTF
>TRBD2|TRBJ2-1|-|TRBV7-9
TGTGCCAGCAGCTTAACGGGCCGGGGGGGCCTAGGTAACGAGCAGTTCTTC
CASSLTGRGGLGNEQFF
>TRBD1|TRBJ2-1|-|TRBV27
TGTGCCAGCACTAAACGACAGGGAGTATCCTACAATGAGCAGTTCTTC
CASTKRQGVSYNEQFF
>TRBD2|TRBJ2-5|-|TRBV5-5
TGTGCCAGCAGCCCGATACTAGCGGGGGGAAAAGAGACCCAGTACTTC
CASSPILAGGKETQYF
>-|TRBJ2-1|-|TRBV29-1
TGCAGCGTTGGACAGACAATGGGAGAGCAGTTCTTC
CSVGQTMGEQFF
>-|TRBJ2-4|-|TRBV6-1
TGTGCCAGCAGTGAAAGGCTATTTCGTGGAGGGCTGCTAACTAAAAACATTCAGTACTTC
CASSERLFRGGLLTKNIQYF
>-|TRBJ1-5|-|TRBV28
TGTGCCAGCAGCCAAGACAGCCTCAATCAGCCCCAGCATTTT
CASSQDSLNQPQHF
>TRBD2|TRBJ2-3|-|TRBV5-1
TGCGCCAGCAGCCCCCTAGCGGGGGGTAGCACAGATACGCAGTATTTT
CASSPLAGGSTDTQYF
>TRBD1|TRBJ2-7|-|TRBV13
TGTGCCAGCAGCTTAAAGTGGGACAGGGGTTTTTACGAGCAGTACTTC
CASSLKWDRGFYEQYF
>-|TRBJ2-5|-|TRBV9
TGTGCCAGCAGCGTAGGGGCCGAAGAGACCCAGTACTTC
CASSVGAEETQYF
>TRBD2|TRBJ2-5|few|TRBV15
TGTGCCACCAGCGGAATAGCGGGGGGTAGCCAGACCCAGTACTTC
CATSGIAGGSQTQYF
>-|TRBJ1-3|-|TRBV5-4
TGTGCCAGCAGCTTGGACCGGGCTGGAAACACCATATATTTT
CASSLDRAGNTIYF
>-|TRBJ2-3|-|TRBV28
TGTGCCAGCAGTTCTCTAGCACAAACTAGAGATACGCAGTATTTT
CASSSLAQTRDTQYF
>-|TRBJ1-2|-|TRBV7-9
TGTGCCAGCAGCTCCCTGGGGGAGGGGCGTAACTATGGCTACACCTTC
CASSSLGEGRNYGYTF
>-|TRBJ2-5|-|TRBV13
TGTGCCAGCAGCTCCATCCAAGAGACCCAGTACTTC
CASSSIQETQYF
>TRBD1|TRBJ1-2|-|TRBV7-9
TGTGCCAGCAGCCCAGGGGGGACCCCAGCTAACTATGGCTACACCTTC
CASSPGGTPANYGYTF
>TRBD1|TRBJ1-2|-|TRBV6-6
TGTGCCAGCAGCCCACCGGGACAGTGGGCTAACTATGGCTACACCTTC
CASSPPGQWANYGYTF
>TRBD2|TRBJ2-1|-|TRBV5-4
TGTGCCAGCAGATGGGGACTAGCGGGGGGGAGCAATGAGCAGTTCTTC
CASRWGLAGGSNEQFF
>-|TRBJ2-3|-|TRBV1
TGCACCAGCAGCCGCCGACAGGGGATAGGGAGGTCCGCAGATACGCAGTATTTT
CTSSRRQGIGRSADTQYF
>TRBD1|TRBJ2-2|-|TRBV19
TGTGCCAGTAGTCCATCGACAGGGGCGACGACCGGGGAGCTGTTTTTT
CASSPSTGATTGELFF
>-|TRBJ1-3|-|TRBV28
TGTGCCAGCAGTTCCCCGTCCGAGGAGGGGGGGGACACCATATATTTT
CASSSPSEEGGDTIYF
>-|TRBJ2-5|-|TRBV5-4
TGTGCCAGCAGCCTGCAAGGGGGAGAGACCCAGTACTTC
CASSLQGGETQYF